A single sample is the source of the 31 T cell receptor beta chains below, sequenced in a study of technical replicates of blood from a few donors. TCRdb keeps only in-frame clones here, not all; method: immunoSEQ multiplex PCR. This sample has tens of thousands of clones, with 90% to 95% found just once. The sequenced material came from T cells isolated from PBMCs. These receptors were taken from a human donor in good health.

The chain joins TRBV27 to TRBJ1-2, with 8 bases identical to TRBD1. The J segment lost 2 bases and the V segment lost 5 bases, leaving 10 bases of the junction unmatched. There are 16 residues in the CDR3. Per the germline V gene, CDR1 is MNHEY and CDR2 is SMNVEV (reference sequence). The CDR3 spells CASSLGQGVGNYGYTF. The CDR3 region has the DNA TGTGCCAGCAGTCTCGGACAGGGAGTGGGGAACTATGGCTACACCTTC.

The V call is TRBV5-1, the J call TRBJ2-3; D perhaps matches TRBD2 (6 bases). The V gene lost 3 bases and the J gene lost 3 bases, with 14 bases spanning the gap. Germline V lookup: CDR1 SGHRS, CDR2 YFSETQ. The CDR3 spans 15 residues. CDR3 protein: CASSSSPSGTDTQYF. The CDR3 DNA sequence: TGCGCCAGCAGCTCCTCCCCGAGCGGGACAGATACGCAGTATTTT.

The chain uses TRBV7-2 and TRBJ1-6; TRBD1 might be the D (5 bases). With 2 bases removed from V and 9 bases from J, the gap between germline ends came to 23 bases. Germline loops: CDR1 SGHTA, CDR2 FQGNSA. This CDR3 spans 18 amino acids. In DNA, the CDR3 is TGTGCCAGCAGCTTATTGGGCGGGGGAAACCCCAATAGTTCACCCCTCCACTTT. This encodes CASSLLGGGNPNSSPLHF. The entire variable domain, with the rest obtained from reference TRBV7-2 and TRBJ1-6, is as follows: GAGVSQSPSNKVTEKGKDVELRCDPISGHTALYWYRQSLGQGLEFLIYFQGNSAPDKSGLPSDRFSAERTGGSVSTLTIQRTQQEDSAVYLCASSLLGGGNPNSSPLHFGNGTRLTVT.

The chain recombines TRBV5-1 with TRBJ2-1; D ambiguous. The germline CDR1 and CDR2 sequences are SGHRS and YFSETQ. The CDR3 has 16 amino acids. V lost 1 base to trimming and J lost 0 bases, with 11 bases between them. CDR3 bases: TGCGCCAGCAGCTTGCACCGACTTGACTCCTACAATGAGCAGTTCTTC. Translated, it gives CASSLHRLDSYNEQFF.

The chain recombines TRBV5-1 with TRBJ1-4; 8 bases fit TRBD1. The V gene end was trimmed by 4 bases and the J gene end by 7 bases; junction bases not matched to a gene: 9. The CDR3 contains 15 residues. Per germline, CDR1 SGHRS and CDR2 YFSETQ. CDR3 nucleotide sequence: TGCGCCAGCAGCGTTCAGGGGGCCGATAGTGAAAAACTGTTTTTT. Amino acid sequence: CASSVQGADSEKLFF.

This rearrangement joins TRBV27 to TRBJ1-2; TRBD1 aligns across 7 bases. This CDR3 region has 16 residues. Germline V lookup: CDR1 MNHEY, CDR2 SMNVEV (reference sequence). J was trimmed by 4 bases and V by 2 bases; bases with no gene match: 10. CDR3 DNA sequence: TGTGCCAGCAGTTTAAGGGGGCAGGGGTTTTTCTATGGCTACACCTTC. The encoded protein is CASSLRGQGFFYGYTF.

The chain employs TRBV11-2 and TRBJ2-3; TRBD2 matches at 7 bases. CDR3 length: 15 residues. The V segment lost 3 bases and the J segment 2 bases; nucleotides outside the gene matches: 5. From germline, CDR1 is SGHAT and CDR2 FQNNGV. In DNA, the CDR3 is TGTGCCAGCAGCTTTGGACTAGACCTCACAGATACGCAGTATTTT. Its protein product is CASSFGLDLTDTQYF. The full variable domain, in which reference TRBV11-2 and TRBJ2-3 provide the parts outside the CDR3, is EAGVAQSPRYKIIEKRQSVAFWCNPISGHATLYWYQQILGQGPKLLIQFQNNGVVDDSQLPKDRFSAERLKGVDSTLKIQPAKLEDSAVYLCASSFGLDLTDTQYFGPGTRLTVL.

A few counts support this clone. V is TRBV10-2 and J is TRBJ1-5; D call uncertain. Germline V gives CDR1 WSHSY, CDR2 SAAADI. Trimming removed 7 bases from V and 0 bases from J, with 13 bases in between. CDR3 size: 15 residues. DNA for the CDR3: TGCGCCAGCACCAAGGGAGGGTATAGCAATCAGCCCCAGCATTTT. Translation: CASTKGGYSNQPQHF.

V is TRBV7-9 and J is TRBJ2-3, with D possibly being TRBD1 (6 bases). V was cut by 4 bases and J by 6 bases, with 11 bases left in between. This CDR3 region has 13 residues. From germline, CDR1 is SEHNR and CDR2 FQNEAQ (reference sequence). The CDR3 DNA sequence: TGTGCCAGCAGCTCCGGACAGAGGGATACGCAGTATTTT. It yields the protein CASSSGQRDTQYF.

The chain employs TRBV5-1 and TRBJ2-7; the match to TRBD1 covers 7 bases. In germline, CDR1 is SGHRS, CDR2 YFSETQ. The CDR3 extends over 14 amino acids. The trim removed 4 bases at V and 4 bases at J, leaving 8 bases unmatched. This CDR3 is CASSIRQGGYEQYF. CDR3 DNA sequence: TGCGCCAGCAGCATCCGACAGGGTGGGTACGAGCAGTACTTC.

The chain combines TRBV30 with TRBJ2-7; 7 nucleotides agree with TRBD2. This CDR3 comprises 14 residues. Looked up from germline, CDR1 is GTSNPN and CDR2 is SVGIG (reference sequence). Trimming removed 3 bases from V and 4 bases from J; junction bases left unmatched: 9. The DNA of the CDR3 is TGTGCCTGGAGGAAGGTGGGAGGGCTGTACGAGCAGTACTTC. As protein: CAWRKVGGLYEQYF.

The chain links TRBV27 to TRBJ2-7, with TRBD1 matching over 7 bases. The CDR3 runs to 13 residues. The germline V gene encodes CDR1 MNHEY and CDR2 SMNVEV (reference sequence). The trim removed 7 bases at V and 3 bases at J, leaving 6 bases unmatched. CDR3 sequence (DNA): TGTGCCAGCATGGGACAGAACAACTACGAGCAGTACTTC. Protein: CASMGQNNYEQYF.

The chain joins TRBV6-5 to TRBJ2-1; TRBD2 matches 10 bases. V was pared by 5 bases and J by 7 bases, with 8 bases of the junction left unmatched. The germline gives CDR1 MNHEY, CDR2 SVGAGI. CDR3 length equals 15 residues. The CDR3 DNA reads as TGTGCCAGCAGTCCTTTGAGCGGGAGGGTAAATGAGCAGTTCTTC. This codes for CASSPLSGRVNEQFF.

The chain carries TRBV11-1 and TRBJ1-3, with a weak D call TRBD1 (5 bases). Trimming removed 2 bases at V and 8 bases at J, with 7 bases between. Germline CDR1 and CDR2: SGHAT and FQDESV (reference sequence). The CDR3 has 12 amino acids. CDR3 loop: CASSLSGDTIYF. The CDR3 nucleotides are TGTGCCAGCAGCTTATCGGGGGACACCATATATTTT.

The chain couples TRBV5-1 to TRBJ2-7; TRBD1 matches at 7 bases. V gave up 3 bases and J gave up 2 bases; unmatched junction bases: 8. CDR1 and CDR2 from the germline V gene are SGHRS and YFSETQ. The length of the CDR3 is 15 residues. CDR3 in DNA: TGCGCCAGCAGCTCCGGACAGGTGGAGGCCTACGAGCAGTACTTC. It encodes CASSSGQVEAYEQYF.

The CDR3 is CSVQQTSTDTQYF. The DNA for the CDR3 is TGCAGCGTTCAGCAGACTAGCACAGATACGCAGTATTTT. V is TRBV29-1 and J is TRBJ2-3; D unclear. The CDR3 length is 13 residues. The germline V gene encodes CDR1 SQVTM and CDR2 ANQGSEA. V lost 5 bases, J lost 0 bases, and 9 bases lay in between.

The chain recombines TRBV27 with TRBJ1-1, with a weak D call TRBD1 (6 bases). V was clipped by 0 bases and J by 3 bases, with 8 bases between them. The CDR3 spans 14 residues. Germline assignment: CDR1 MNHEY and CDR2 SMNVEV (reference sequence). The CDR3 is CASSLSQGYTEAFF. Written as DNA, the CDR3 is TGTGCCAGCAGTTTATCTCAGGGGTACACTGAAGCTTTCTTT.

The chain combines TRBV6-5 with TRBJ1-5; no clear D gene. Trimming cost V 0 bases and J 2 bases, with 8 bases left between them. Germline V gene sequence: CDR1 MNHEY, CDR2 SVGAGI. The CDR3 length is 15 residues. The CDR3 DNA reads as TGTGCCAGCAGTTACTCGGCGGAGGGCAATCAGCCCCAGCATTTT. Its translation is CASSYSAEGNQPQHF.

J is TRBJ2-2 and V is TRBV5-1, with D hard to call. The CDR3 is 16 residues long. V was shortened by 6 bases and J by 5 bases, with 20 bases between the two germline ends. Germline CDR1 and CDR2: SGHRS and YFSETQ. CDR3 residues: CASTFSTLGLTGELFF. The DNA of the CDR3 is TGCGCCAGCACTTTCTCCACTCTAGGTCTAACCGGGGAGCTGTTTTTT.

The chain recombines TRBV13 with TRBJ2-7, with a weak D call TRBD2 (7 bases). V was pared by 1 base and J by 2 bases, with 9 bases between. The CDR3 runs to 14 residues. Per the germline V gene, CDR1 is PRHDT and CDR2 is FYEKMQ (reference sequence). CDR3 residues: CASSLEGGAYEQYF. CDR3 nucleotide sequence: TGTGCCAGCAGCTTAGAAGGGGGGGCCTACGAGCAGTACTTC. The variable domain in full, with the rest retrieved from reference TRBV13 and TRBJ2-7, is AAGVIQSPRHLIKEKRETATLKCYPIPRHDTVYWYQQGPGQDPQFLISFYEKMQSDKGSIPDRFSAQQFSDYHSELNMSSLELGDSALYFCASSLEGGAYEQYFGPGTRLTVT.

This chain joins TRBV18 and TRBJ2-7, with TRBD1 as a possible D gene (7 bases). The germline CDR1 and CDR2 sequences are KGHSH and LQKENI. V lost 4 bases, J lost 3 bases, and 13 bases lay in between. The length of the CDR3 is 14 residues. CDR3 residues: CASSLAGQRYEQYF. CDR3 coding DNA: TGTGCCAGCTCACTCGCGGGACAGCGCTACGAGCAGTACTTC.

V gene TRBV5-1 combines with J gene TRBJ1-2; no clear D. The CDR3 extends over 12 amino acids. Trimming stripped 4 bases from V and 4 bases from J, with 8 bases between. Germline CDR1 reads SGHRS; CDR2 reads YFSETQ. The CDR3 loop reads CASSQYTYGYTF. The CDR3, as DNA: TGCGCCAGCAGCCAGTACACCTATGGCTACACCTTC.

The gene calls are TRBV4-2 and TRBJ2-2, with 7 bases fitting TRBD2. Germline CDR1 and CDR2: LGHNA and YNFKEQ. V lost 5 bases to trimming and J lost 3 bases; unmatched junction nucleotides: 15. The CDR3 spans 18 residues. The CDR3: CASSILPGGTEDTGELFF. The CDR3 region has the DNA TGTGCCAGCAGCATACTGCCGGGGGGAACCGAAGACACCGGGGAGCTGTTTTTT.

The V and J genes are TRBV15 and TRBJ1-2, with D tentatively TRBD1 (5 bases). Germline CDR1 and CDR2: LNHNV and YYDKDF (reference sequence). V lost 1 base and J lost 7, with 19 bases in between. The CDR3 sequence is 16 residues long. CDR3 amino acids: CATSRASGGVALGYTF. DNA of the CDR3: TGTGCCACCAGCAGAGCCTCCGGAGGGGTAGCACTTGGCTACACCTTC. Full variable domain (rest looked up from reference TRBV15 and TRBJ1-2): DAMVIQNPRYQVTQFGKPVTLSCSQTLNHNVMYWYQQKSSQAPKLLFHYYDKDFNNEADTPDNFQSRRPNTSFCFLDIRSPGLGDTAMYLCATSRASGGVALGYTFGSGTRLTVV.

This chain connects TRBV6-5 to TRBJ2-7, with TRBD2 identical over 8 bases. The CDR3 is 16 amino acids. V was clipped by 4 bases and J by 0 bases; unmatched bases: 8. CDR1 MNHEY and CDR2 SVGAGI come from the germline V gene. The CDR3 protein is CASSSPVGTSSYEQYF. In DNA form, the CDR3 reads TGTGCCAGCAGTTCTCCCGTTGGGACTAGCTCCTACGAGCAGTACTTC.

The chain joins TRBV27 to TRBJ2-2; D unresolved. This CDR3 is 14 amino acids long. V gave up 2 bases and J gave up 5 bases, with 9 bases separating them. Germline-derived CDR1 and CDR2 are MNHEY and SMNVEV (reference sequence). CDR3 sequence: CASSLRSGTGELFF. Here the CDR3 DNA reads TGTGCCAGCAGTTTAAGATCCGGGACCGGGGAGCTGTTTTTT.

The V call is TRBV15, the J call TRBJ2-7, with D unclear. Per the germline V gene, CDR1 is LNHNV and CDR2 is YYDKDF (reference sequence). V was shortened by 1 base and J by 5 bases, with 3 bases between the two germline ends. The CDR3 sequence is 11 residues long. CDR3 nucleotide sequence: TGTGCCACCAGCAGAGCCGACGAGCAGTACTTC. Amino acids: CATSRADEQYF. Combining the CDR3 with reference TRBV15 and TRBJ2-7 gives the whole variable domain DAMVIQNPRYQVTQFGKPVTLSCSQTLNHNVMYWYQQKSSQAPKLLFHYYDKDFNNEADTPDNFQSRRPNTSFCFLDIRSPGLGDTAMYLCATSRADEQYFGPGTRLTVT.

This rearrangement joins TRBV5-6 to TRBJ2-1; D ambiguous. Germline V gene lookup returns CDR1 SGHDT and CDR2 YYEEEE. The length of the CDR3 is 12 residues. V lost 0 bases and J 7 bases, leaving 5 bases between the germline ends. CDR3 nucleotide sequence: TGTGCCAGCAGCTTGGCCCCAAATGAGCAGTTCTTC. Its protein product is CASSLAPNEQFF.

The V and J genes are TRBV2 and TRBJ2-5; D gene ambiguous. Germline V gives CDR1 SNHLY, CDR2 FYNNEI. CDR3 size: 11 residues. The V end lost 7 bases, the J end lost 5 bases, and 8 bases lay between the germline ends. CDR3 coding DNA: TGTGCCAGCACCTATGTGGAGACCCAGTACTTC. Translated: CASTYVETQYF.

This chain joins TRBV7-9 and TRBJ2-1; D perhaps matches TRBD1 (6 bases). The V end was cut by 1 base, the J end by 9 bases, with 13 bases between. Germline values: CDR1 SEHNR, CDR2 FQNEAQ (reference sequence). The CDR3 is 14 residues long. CDR3 bases: TGTGCCAGCAGCTTAGGGGGTCTACAGGGTGAGCAGTTCTTC. Its protein product is CASSLGGLQGEQFF.

The V call is TRBV9, the J call TRBJ1-1; D might be TRBD1 (5 bases). This CDR3 region has 13 residues. V was clipped by 4 bases and J by 1 base, with 8 bases between them. In germline, CDR1 is SGDLS, CDR2 YYNGEE. CDR3 residues: CASSTTGNTEAFF. CDR3 bases: TGTGCCAGCAGCACAACAGGGAACACTGAAGCTTTCTTT.